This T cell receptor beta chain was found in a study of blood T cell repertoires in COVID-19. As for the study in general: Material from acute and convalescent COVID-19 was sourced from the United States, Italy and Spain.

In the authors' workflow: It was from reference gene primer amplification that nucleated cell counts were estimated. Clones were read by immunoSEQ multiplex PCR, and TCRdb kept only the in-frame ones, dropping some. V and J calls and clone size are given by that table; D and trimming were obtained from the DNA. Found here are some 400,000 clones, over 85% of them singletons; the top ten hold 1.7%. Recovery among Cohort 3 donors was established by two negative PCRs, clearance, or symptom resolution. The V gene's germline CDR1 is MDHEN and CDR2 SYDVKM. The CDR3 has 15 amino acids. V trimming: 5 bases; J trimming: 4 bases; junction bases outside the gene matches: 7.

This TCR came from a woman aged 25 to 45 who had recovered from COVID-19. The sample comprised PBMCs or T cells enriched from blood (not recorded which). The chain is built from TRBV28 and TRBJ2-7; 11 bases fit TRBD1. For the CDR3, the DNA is TGTGCCAGCAGTGGTTTAGGGGACAGGGGGTACGAGCAGTACTTC. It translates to CASSGLGDRGYEQYF. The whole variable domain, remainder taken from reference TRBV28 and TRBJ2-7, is DVKVTQSSRYLVKRTGEKVFLECVQDMDHENMFWYRQDPGLGLRLIYFSYDVKMKEKGDIPEGYSVSREKKERFSLILESASTNQTSMYLCASSGLGDRGYEQYFGPGTRLTVT.